This entry is about one TCR beta chain. Its antigen is still unknown. The PCR had 60 Vbeta and 13 Jbeta primers. Produced via immunoSEQ multiplex PCR; TCRdb's table is partial and in-frame only. The data show 130,000 or so clones, more than 70% seen once. This entry comes from a study of cytomegalovirus exposure and HLA in healthy donors. Germline V gene data show CDR1 as SGHTA and CDR2 as FQGNSA. The CDR3 is 16 amino acids. The junction had 17 bases not matched to a gene; V was cut back by 8 bases and J by 5 bases. Study results and limitations: TCR beta chains associated with HLA were, in a later analysis, more clonally expanded than equally common others. Earlier analysis yielded a pattern in which most TCR beta V segments were productive about 90% or about 30% of the time.

The chain couples TRBV7-2 to TRBJ2-7; 8 positions agree with TRBD2. The sample taken for sequencing was PBMCs. This TCR derives from a man between 40 and 49 years old in good health and CMV-seronegative. CDR3: CASQYNPNLAGNEQYF. CDR3 coding DNA: TGTGCCAGCCAATACAACCCGAATTTAGCGGGGAACGAGCAGTACTTC.